The 6 T cell receptor beta chains below all came from one sample that was sequenced in a study of ipilimumab plus nivolumab after autologous stem cell transplantation. TCRdb keeps only in-frame clones here, not all; method: immunoSEQ multiplex PCR. Of about 40,000 clones in the sample, 85% to 95% were seen once. The specimen was PBMCs, collected in a trial of ipilimumab plus nivolumab as post-transplant consolidation. The source of these receptors is a male donor with multiple myeloma.

The rearrangement joins TRBV27 to TRBJ2-3; D gene uncertain. Trimming stripped 6 bases from V and 1 base from J, with 8 bases between. CDR1 and CDR2 (germline): MNHEY, SMNVEV (reference sequence). CDR3 length: 13 residues. As DNA, the CDR3 is TGTGCCAGCAGCCGACGGGGCACAGATACGCAGTATTTT. Protein sequence: CASSRRGTDTQYF.

The J gene is TRBJ2-3, the V gene TRBV27, with D perhaps TRBD1 or TRBD2 (6 bases each). CDR1 MNHEY and CDR2 SMNVEV come from the germline V gene (reference sequence). V lost 3 bases to trimming and J lost 6 bases, with 16 bases between them. This CDR3 is built from 15 residues. CDR3 loop: CASSFSGGPGDTQYF. CDR3 DNA: TGTGCCAGCAGTTTTAGTGGGGGGCCGGGGGATACGCAGTATTTT.

V gene TRBV7-2 combines with J gene TRBJ2-3; perhaps TRBD1 as D (5 bases). CDR1 is SGHTA and CDR2 is FQGNSA in the germline V gene. There are 13 residues in the CDR3. The V and J ends lost 4 bases and 10 bases respectively, with 15 bases between them. The CDR3 protein is CASSSRTLPAQYF. Here the CDR3 DNA reads TGTGCCAGCAGCTCCAGGACATTGCCGGCGCAGTATTTT.

A remark on this clone: Distinct nucleotide sequences in the sample also encode this CDR3. The rearrangement joins TRBV5-1 to TRBJ1-3, with a tentative D call TRBD1 (5 bases). CDR3 size: 15 residues. V was shortened by 0 bases and J by 0 bases, with 7 bases between the two germline ends. The germline V gene encodes CDR1 SGHRS and CDR2 YFSETQ. Here the CDR3 reads CASSLAGGSGNTIYF. CDR3 bases: TGCGCCAGCAGCTTGGCCGGGGGCTCTGGAAACACCATATATTTT.

This clone was observed a single time. The rearrangement links TRBV18 to TRBJ2-1; no definite D call. V gave up 1 base and J gave up 3 bases, with 10 bases separating them. Germline loops: CDR1 KGHSH, CDR2 LQKENI. This CDR3 spans 15 amino acids. The CDR3 spells CASSPRVKDYNEQFF. The DNA of the CDR3 is TGTGCCAGCTCACCACGGGTGAAAGACTACAATGAGCAGTTCTTC.

This chain joins TRBV5-1 and TRBJ2-1; 12 bases match TRBD2. J gave up 4 bases and V 4 bases, and 3 bases lay outside the gene matches. Germline V gene data show CDR1 as SGHRS and CDR2 as YFSETQ. This CDR3 region has 15 residues. The CDR3: CASSATSGGYNEQFF. The CDR3 bases are TGCGCCAGCAGCGCGACTAGCGGGGGTTACAATGAGCAGTTCTTC.